A single sample is the source of the 24 T cell receptor beta chains below, sequenced in a study of metastatic and nonmetastatic thyroid tumors. TCRdb re-analyzed the PCR reads using MiXCR. This table has about 92,000 clones, just under 15% appearing once. Prior to thyroid surgery, none of the patients had received any treatment. The sequenced material came from blood. Receptors originate from a female donor with papillary thyroid cancer or a benign thyroid nodule (not recorded which). Some clones in this sample may be carry-over from other donors' samples.

Worth noting for this clone: A clone one base away is much larger, so this may be a read error. The chain has TRBV9 and TRBJ2-5; D is unresolved. This CDR3 spans 15 amino acids. Trimming shortened V by 0 bases and J by 3 bases, and 12 bases separated the two germline ends. CDR1 SGDLS and CDR2 YYNGEE come from the germline V gene. This CDR3 is CASSVGRVFKETQYF. The CDR3 coding sequence is TGTGCCAGCAGCGTAGGTCGGGTTTTCAAAGAGACCCAGTACTTC.

This clone was counted ten times or more. The chain combines TRBV7-2 with TRBJ2-7; TRBD1 aligns across 8 bases. This CDR3 is 14 amino acids long. The V gene's germline CDR1 is SGHTA and CDR2 FQGNSA. With V trimmed by 5 bases and J by 3 bases, 6 bases remained unmatched. CDR3 loop: CASSPGTGNYEQYF. For the CDR3, the DNA is TGTGCCAGCAGCCCGGGGACAGGAAACTACGAGCAGTACTTC. Supplemented by reference TRBV7-2 and TRBJ2-7, the full variable domain reads GAGVSQSPSNKVTEKGKDVELRCDPISGHTALYWYRQSLGQGLEFLIYFQGNSAPDKSGLPSDRFSAERTGGSVSTLTIQRTQQEDSAVYLCASSPGTGNYEQYFGPGTRLTVT.

This clone was recorded only once. With a much larger clone just one base away, this may be a read error. The V call is TRBV18, the J call TRBJ2-2; 9 bases align to TRBD2. The CDR3 is made up of 16 amino acids. Germline CDR1 and CDR2: KGHSH and LQKENI. CDR3 nucleotide sequence: TGTGCCAGCTCACCATTAGCGGGGGCCGACACCGTGGAGCTGTTTTTT. Its translation: CASSPLAGADTVELFF.

This clone was observed many times. This chain connects TRBV20-1 to TRBJ2-1; D possibly uses TRBD1 or TRBD2 (6 bases each). V was clipped by 7 bases and J by 8 bases, with 15 bases between them. The CDR3 is made up of 12 amino acids. Germline CDR1 and CDR2: DFQATT and SNEGSKA (reference sequence). CDR3 protein: CSGSQGGHEQFF. The DNA of the CDR3 is TGCAGTGGGTCACAGGGAGGTCATGAGCAGTTCTTC.

In its sample, this clone was seen many times. The chain combines TRBV29-1 with TRBJ2-7; 10 bases fit TRBD2. V shed 6 bases and J 3 bases; nucleotides not matched to a gene: 2. Germline-derived CDR1 and CDR2 are SQVTM and ANQGSEA. The CDR3 contains 12 residues. CDR3 residues: CSVEREGYEQYF. The CDR3 nucleotides are TGCAGCGTCGAGCGGGAGGGCTACGAGCAGTACTTC.

This clone was seen at least ten times. This chain connects TRBV9 to TRBJ2-7; tentative D call: TRBD2 (5 bases). CDR1 SGDLS and CDR2 YYNGEE come from the germline V gene. This CDR3 contains 15 residues. V was shortened by 0 bases and J by 3 bases, with 13 bases between the two germline ends. CDR3 loop: CASSVEPTGIYEQYF. The CDR3 DNA follows: TGTGCCAGCAGCGTAGAACCCACGGGAATCTACGAGCAGTACTTC.

This clone appeared many times. The chain combines TRBV12-3 or TRBV12-4 with TRBJ1-6; a weak D match, TRBD1 (6 bases). V lost 4 bases and J lost 9, with 13 bases in between. The CDR3 has 14 amino acids. CDR3 sequence reads: CASSSGAASSPLHF. In DNA, the CDR3 is TGTGCCAGCAGTTCGGGGGCGGCGAGTTCACCCCTCCACTTT.

Of note for this clone: One end of the junction does not line up with germline, which may come from a read error. The rearrangement uses TRBV27 and TRBJ1-6; TRBD1 agrees at 9 bases. The CDR3 has 15 residues. In germline, CDR1 is MNHEY, CDR2 SMNVEV (reference sequence). The CDR3 region has the DNA TGTGCCAGAGCCAAGGGGACAGGGAGGAATTCACCCCTGCACTTT. This gives the protein CARAKGTGRNSPLHF.

This clone turned up a few times. Just one base apart from a much larger clone, this may be a read error. The CDR3 is CASSLGFTWMGQYF. Written as DNA, the CDR3 is TGTGCCAGCAGTTTAGGTTTTACCTGGATGGGCCAGTACTTC. The chain is built from TRBV28 and TRBJ2-5; unclear D gene. Trimming pared 2 bases from V and 10 bases from J, leaving 17 bases between. CDR3 length equals 14 residues. Germline lookup yields CDR1 MDHEN and CDR2 SYDVKM.

At least ten counts were recorded for this clone. The chain joins TRBV5-4 to TRBJ2-7; 11 nucleotides line up with TRBD2. The CDR3 length is 16 residues. The junction had 3 bases not matched to a gene; V was cut back by 0 bases and J by 1 base. The germline V gene has CDR1 SGHNT and CDR2 YYREEE (reference sequence). This CDR3 is CASSLGGLAGSYEQYF. The DNA for the CDR3 is TGTGCCAGCAGCTTGGGAGGACTAGCGGGTTCCTACGAGCAGTACTTC.

This clone was observed many times. The V call is TRBV15, the J call TRBJ1-1; no firm D call. CDR1 and CDR2 from the germline V gene are LNHNV and YYDKDF (reference sequence). This CDR3 comprises 14 residues. The V and J ends lost 5 bases and 1 base respectively, with 11 bases between them. CDR3 protein: CATSRSVKNTEAFF. CDR3 in DNA: TGTGCCACCAGCCGTTCAGTGAAGAACACTGAAGCTTTCTTT.

V usage is TRBV5-1 and J usage is TRBJ2-3; 11 bases match TRBD2. This CDR3 is 16 amino acids long. The J segment lost 7 bases and the V segment lost 7 bases, leaving 14 bases of the junction unmatched. Germline CDR1 and CDR2: SGHRS and YFSETQ. CDR3 DNA sequence: TGCGCCAGCCGACGGACTAGCGGGTGGACTACATATACGCAGTATTTT. It codes for CASRRTSGWTTYTQYF. The whole variable domain, remainder taken from reference TRBV5-1 and TRBJ2-3, is KAGVTQTPRYLIKTRGQQVTLSCSPISGHRSVSWYQQTPGQGLQFLFEYFSETQRNKGNFPGRFSGRQFSNSRSEMNVSTLELGDSALYLCASRRTSGWTTYTQYFGPGTRLTVL.

This clone was observed many times. J is TRBJ2-2 and V is TRBV20-1, with D perhaps matching TRBD2 (7 bases). The length of the CDR3 is 16 residues. Germline V lookup: CDR1 DFQATT, CDR2 SNEGSKA (reference sequence). Trimming cost V 6 bases and J 7 bases, with 24 bases left between them. CDR3 protein: CSASPVEKGEGGELFF. Here the CDR3 DNA reads TGCAGTGCCAGCCCGGTCGAAAAGGGGGAGGGCGGGGAGCTGTTTTTT.

This clone occurred many times. The chain has TRBV20-1 and TRBJ2-5; D might be TRBD2 (6 bases). CDR3 length: 13 amino acids. CDR1 DFQATT and CDR2 SNEGSKA come from the germline V gene (reference sequence). V was clipped by 3 bases and J by 3 bases, with 11 bases between them. CDR3 sequence: CSARGGGKETQYF. DNA for the CDR3: TGCAGTGCTAGGGGGGGAGGAAAAGAGACCCAGTACTTC.

This clone was found many times. This chain connects TRBV6-1 to TRBJ1-1, with TRBD1 as a possible D gene (5 bases). Germline assignment: CDR1 MNHNS and CDR2 SASEGT. Trimming removed 3 bases at V and 10 bases at J, with 12 bases between. This CDR3 is 12 amino acids long. CDR3 sequence (DNA): TGTGCCAGCAGTGATTGGGGGTCAAGAGCTTTCTTT. This translates into CASSDWGSRAFF.

This clone was picked up many times. DNA of the CDR3: TGCAGTGCTCCGGGGACAGACTACAATGAGCAGTTCTTC. It codes for CSAPGTDYNEQFF. The chain links TRBV20-1 to TRBJ2-1, with TRBD1 matching over 7 bases. Germline V gene lookup returns CDR1 DFQATT and CDR2 SNEGSKA (reference sequence). The junction had 4 bases not matched to a gene; V was cut back by 5 bases and J by 3 bases. The CDR3 totals 13 residues.

This clone was recorded at least ten times. The chain is built from TRBV11-2 and TRBJ2-7, with D perhaps matching TRBD2 (7 bases). This CDR3 is built from 14 residues. V lost 3 bases, J lost 2 bases, and 11 bases lay in between. The germline CDR1 and CDR2 sequences are SGHAT and FQNNGV. CDR3 DNA: TGTGCCAGCAGCTTCGGCGGGGGCGCCTACGAGCAGTACTTC. Its protein is CASSFGGGAYEQYF.

This clone was detected ten times or more. The CDR3: CSAWRDTNYEQYF. For the CDR3, the DNA is TGCAGTGCCTGGAGGGACACAAACTACGAGCAGTACTTC. The chain joins TRBV20-1 to TRBJ2-7, with D perhaps matching TRBD1 or TRBD2 (6 bases each). The CDR3 loop spans 13 amino acids. Germline V gene sequence: CDR1 DFQATT, CDR2 SNEGSKA (reference sequence). Trimming stripped 6 bases from V and 3 bases from J, with 15 bases between.

At least ten counts were recorded for this clone. V and J are TRBV7-3 and TRBJ2-2; no clear D. Germline-derived CDR1 and CDR2 are SGHTA and FQGTGA. V gave up 1 base and J gave up 3 bases, with 9 bases separating them. The CDR3 is 15 residues long. The CDR3 bases are TGTGCCAGCAGCTTAAACCGCGACTACACCGGGGAGCTGTTTTTT. Its protein is CASSLNRDYTGELFF.

About this clone: The junction departs from the called germline gene at one end, perhaps through a read error. The chain has TRBV6-4 and TRBJ1-2; 11 bases are shared with TRBD1. Germline-derived CDR1 and CDR2 are MRHNA and SNTAGT. CDR3 length equals 17 residues. The CDR3 bases are TGTACCAGCAGCCGGGAACCGGGGACAGGGGGATACGTAGGCTACACCTTC. This translates into CTSSREPGTGGYVGYTF.

This clone was observed at least ten times. The chain recombines TRBV5-1 with TRBJ1-4, with D possibly being TRBD1 (5 bases). CDR1 is SGHRS and CDR2 is YFSETQ in the germline V gene. The V gene lost 1 base and the J gene lost 7 bases, with 5 bases spanning the gap. This CDR3 is built from 12 residues. The CDR3 region is CASSLQGEKLFF. CDR3 in DNA: TGCGCCAGCAGCTTGCAGGGTGAAAAACTGTTTTTT.

This clone showed up many times. The genes are TRBV18 and TRBJ2-7, with 8 bases lining up with TRBD1. V shed 4 bases, J shed 5 bases, and the junction held 7 bases outside the gene matches. The CDR3 extends over 14 amino acids. Germline V gene lookup returns CDR1 KGHSH and CDR2 LQKENI. The CDR3: CASSLDRGFNEQYF. In nucleotides, the CDR3 is TGTGCCAGCTCACTCGACAGGGGATTCAACGAGCAGTACTTC.

This clone was picked up many times. The V gene is TRBV6-5, the J gene TRBJ1-6, with D maybe TRBD1 (5 bases). The CDR3 consists of 14 residues. In germline, CDR1 is MNHEY, CDR2 SVGAGI. With 3 bases removed from V and 10 bases from J, the gap between germline ends came to 13 bases. CDR3 amino acids: CASSYDPRGSPLHF. DNA of the CDR3: TGTGCCAGCAGTTATGACCCCCGGGGGTCACCCCTCCACTTT.

As for this clone: A read error may be the cause here, since a much bigger clone is one base away. Other nucleotide sequences in the sample specify the same CDR3. DNA of the CDR3: TGCGCCAGCAGCATGATCCGACAGGGTGGCAATGAAAAACTGTTTTTT. Its protein is CASSMIRQGGNEKLFF. The chain employs TRBV5-1 and TRBJ1-4; 7 bases agree with TRBD1. The CDR3 runs 16 residues. V lost 4 bases to trimming and J lost 5 bases; unmatched junction nucleotides: 11. CDR1 SGHRS and CDR2 YFSETQ come from the germline V gene. Together with reference TRBV5-1 and TRBJ1-4, the CDR3 gives the full variable domain: KAGVTQTPRYLIKTRGQQVTLSCSPISGHRSVSWYQQTPGQGLQFLFEYFSETQRNKGNFPGRFSGRQFSNSRSEMNVSTLELGDSALYLCASSMIRQGGNEKLFFGSGTQLSVL.